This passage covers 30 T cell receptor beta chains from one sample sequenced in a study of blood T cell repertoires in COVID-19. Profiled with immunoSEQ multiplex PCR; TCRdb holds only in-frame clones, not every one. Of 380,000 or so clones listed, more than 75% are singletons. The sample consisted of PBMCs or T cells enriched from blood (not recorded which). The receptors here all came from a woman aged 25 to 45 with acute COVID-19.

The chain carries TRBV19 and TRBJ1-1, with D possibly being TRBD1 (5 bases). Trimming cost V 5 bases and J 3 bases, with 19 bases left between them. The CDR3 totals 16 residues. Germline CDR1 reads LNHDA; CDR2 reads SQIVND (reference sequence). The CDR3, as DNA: TGTGCCAGTAGTCCCCTAGGGGTAGGGTCGGACACTGAAGCTTTCTTT. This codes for CASSPLGVGSDTEAFF.

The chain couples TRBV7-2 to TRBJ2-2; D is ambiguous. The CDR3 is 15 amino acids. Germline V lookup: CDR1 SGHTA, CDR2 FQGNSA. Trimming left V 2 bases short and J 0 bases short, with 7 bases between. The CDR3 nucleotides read TGTGCCAGCAGCTTAACCAGGACGAACACCGGGGAGCTGTTTTTT. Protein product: CASSLTRTNTGELFF.

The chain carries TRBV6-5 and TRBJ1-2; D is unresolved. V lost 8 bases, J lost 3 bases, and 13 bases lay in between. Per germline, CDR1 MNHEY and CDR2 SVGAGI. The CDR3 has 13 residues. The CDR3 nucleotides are TGTGCCAGCGGAAATACAGAATACTATGGCTACACCTTC. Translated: CASGNTEYYGYTF.

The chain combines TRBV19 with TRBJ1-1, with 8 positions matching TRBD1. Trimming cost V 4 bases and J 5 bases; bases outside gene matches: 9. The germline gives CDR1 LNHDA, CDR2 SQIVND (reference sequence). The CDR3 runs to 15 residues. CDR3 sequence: CASSTRQGRRTEAFF. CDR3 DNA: TGTGCCAGTAGTACGAGACAGGGGAGGAGAACTGAAGCTTTCTTT.

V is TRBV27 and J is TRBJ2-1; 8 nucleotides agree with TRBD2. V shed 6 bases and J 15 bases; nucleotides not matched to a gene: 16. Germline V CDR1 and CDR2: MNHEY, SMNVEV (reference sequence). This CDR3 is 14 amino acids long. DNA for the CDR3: TGTGCCAGCAGCCCGGGAGGGGGTCGACGCAGGCGGTTCTTC. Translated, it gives CASSPGGGRRRRFF.

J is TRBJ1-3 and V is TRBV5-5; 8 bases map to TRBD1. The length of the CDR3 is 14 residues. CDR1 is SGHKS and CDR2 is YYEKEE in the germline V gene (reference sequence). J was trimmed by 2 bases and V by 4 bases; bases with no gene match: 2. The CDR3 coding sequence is TGTGCCAGCAGCGTACAGGGGGCTGGAAACACCATATATTTT. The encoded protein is CASSVQGAGNTIYF. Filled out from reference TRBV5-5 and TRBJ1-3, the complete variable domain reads DAGVTQSPTHLIKTRGQQVTLRCSPISGHKSVSWYQQVLGQGPQFIFQYYEKEERGRGNFPDRFSARQFPNYSSELNVNALLLGDSALYLCASSVQGAGNTIYFGEGSWLTVV.

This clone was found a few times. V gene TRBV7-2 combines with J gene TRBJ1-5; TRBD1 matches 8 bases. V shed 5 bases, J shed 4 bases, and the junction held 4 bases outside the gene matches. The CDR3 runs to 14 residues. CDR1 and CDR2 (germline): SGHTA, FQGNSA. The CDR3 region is CASSPRTGNQPQHF. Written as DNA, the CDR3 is TGTGCCAGCAGCCCCCGGACAGGGAATCAGCCCCAGCATTTT.

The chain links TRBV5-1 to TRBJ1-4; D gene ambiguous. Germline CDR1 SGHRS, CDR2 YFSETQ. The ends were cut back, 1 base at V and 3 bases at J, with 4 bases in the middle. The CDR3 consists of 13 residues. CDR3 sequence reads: CASSLQANEKLFF. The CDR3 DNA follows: TGCGCCAGCAGCTTGCAGGCTAATGAAAAACTGTTTTTT.

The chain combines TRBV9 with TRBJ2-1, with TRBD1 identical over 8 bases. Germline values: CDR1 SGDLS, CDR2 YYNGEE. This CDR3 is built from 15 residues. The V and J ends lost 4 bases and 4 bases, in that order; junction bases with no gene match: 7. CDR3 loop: CASSPIGQGYNEQFF. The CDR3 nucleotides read TGTGCCAGCAGCCCGATCGGACAGGGATACAATGAGCAGTTCTTC.

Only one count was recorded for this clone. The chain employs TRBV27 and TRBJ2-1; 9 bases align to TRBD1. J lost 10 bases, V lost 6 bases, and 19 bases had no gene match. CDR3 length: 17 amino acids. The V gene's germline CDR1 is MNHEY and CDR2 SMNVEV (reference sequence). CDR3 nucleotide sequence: TGTGCCAGCAGCCTTAACCTCTGGGGGACAGGGACAAACGAGCAGTTCTTC. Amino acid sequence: CASSLNLWGTGTNEQFF.

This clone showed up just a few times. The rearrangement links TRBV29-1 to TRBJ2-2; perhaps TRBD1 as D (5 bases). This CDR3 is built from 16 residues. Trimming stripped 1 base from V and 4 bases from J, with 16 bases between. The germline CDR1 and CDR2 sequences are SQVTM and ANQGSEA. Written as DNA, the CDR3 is TGCAGCGTTGAAGGTTGGCAGGGAAGAGGCACCGGGGAGCTGTTTTTT. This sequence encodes CSVEGWQGRGTGELFF.

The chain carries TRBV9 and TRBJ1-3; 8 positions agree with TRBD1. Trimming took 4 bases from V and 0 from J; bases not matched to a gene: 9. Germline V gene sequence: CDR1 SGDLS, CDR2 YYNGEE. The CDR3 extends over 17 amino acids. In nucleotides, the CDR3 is TGTGCCAGCAGCTCCCAAAGGACAGGGAGCTCTGGAAACACCATATATTTT. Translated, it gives CASSSQRTGSSGNTIYF. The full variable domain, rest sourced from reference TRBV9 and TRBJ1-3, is DSGVTQTPKHLITATGQRVTLRCSPRSGDLSVYWYQQSLDQGLQFLIQYYNGEERAKGNILERFSAQQFPDLHSELNLSSLELGDSALYFCASSSQRTGSSGNTIYFGEGSWLTVV.

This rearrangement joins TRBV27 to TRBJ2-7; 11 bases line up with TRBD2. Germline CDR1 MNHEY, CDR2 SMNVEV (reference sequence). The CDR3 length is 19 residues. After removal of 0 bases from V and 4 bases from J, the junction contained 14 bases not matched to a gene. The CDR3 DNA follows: TGTGCCAGCAGTTTATCCGGACATACTAGCGGGGGTGGAATTTACGAGCAGTACTTC. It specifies CASSLSGHTSGGGIYEQYF.

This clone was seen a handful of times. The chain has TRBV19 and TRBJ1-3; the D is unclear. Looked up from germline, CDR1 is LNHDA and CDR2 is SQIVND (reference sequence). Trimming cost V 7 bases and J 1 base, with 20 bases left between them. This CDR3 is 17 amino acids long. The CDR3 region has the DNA TGTGCCAGTACCCCCGCCAGTACCTTAATGTCTGGAAACACCATATATTTT. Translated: CASTPASTLMSGNTIYF.

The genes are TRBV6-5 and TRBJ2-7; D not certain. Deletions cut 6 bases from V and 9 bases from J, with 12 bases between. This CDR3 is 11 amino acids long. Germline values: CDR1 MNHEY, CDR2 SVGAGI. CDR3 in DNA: TGTGCCAGCAGACAGTCGCAAGTGCAGTACTTC. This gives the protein CASRQSQVQYF.

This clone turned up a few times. The CDR3 spells CASSGPRTGSNEKLFF. The CDR3 coding sequence is TGTGCCAGCAGCGGTCCCCGGACAGGGTCTAATGAAAAACTGTTTTTT. The J gene is TRBJ1-4, the V gene TRBV9; 8 positions match TRBD1. The CDR3 is 16 residues long. V lost 3 bases to trimming and J lost 3 bases; unmatched junction nucleotides: 7. From germline, CDR1 is SGDLS and CDR2 YYNGEE.

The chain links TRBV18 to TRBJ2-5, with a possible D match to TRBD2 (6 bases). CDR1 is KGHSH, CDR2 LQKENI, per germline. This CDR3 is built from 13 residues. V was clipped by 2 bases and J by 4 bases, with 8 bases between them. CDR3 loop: CASSPKAGETQYF. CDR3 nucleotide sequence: TGTGCCAGCTCACCAAAAGCGGGAGAGACCCAGTACTTC.

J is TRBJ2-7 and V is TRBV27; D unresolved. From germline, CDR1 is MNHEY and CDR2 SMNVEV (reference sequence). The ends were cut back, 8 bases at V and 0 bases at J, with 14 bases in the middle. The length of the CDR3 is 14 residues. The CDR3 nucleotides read TGTGCCAGCCTACTCCTCTTTAGCTCCTACGAGCAGTACTTC. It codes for CASLLLFSSYEQYF.

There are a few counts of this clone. CDR3 sequence reads: CSASQGVIGNTIYF. The CDR3 DNA sequence: TGCAGTGCTAGTCAGGGGGTAATTGGAAACACCATATATTTT. The J gene is TRBJ1-3, the V gene TRBV20-1; TRBD1 matches 7 bases. The CDR3 has 14 amino acids. CDR1 is DFQATT, CDR2 SNEGSKA, per germline (reference sequence). V shed 3 bases and J 3 bases; nucleotides not matched to a gene: 5.

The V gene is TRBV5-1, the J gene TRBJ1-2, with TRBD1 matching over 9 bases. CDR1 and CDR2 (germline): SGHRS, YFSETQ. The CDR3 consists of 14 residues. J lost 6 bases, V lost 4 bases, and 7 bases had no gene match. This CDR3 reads CASSHQDRGNGYTF. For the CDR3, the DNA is TGCGCCAGCAGCCACCAAGACAGGGGGAATGGCTACACCTTC.

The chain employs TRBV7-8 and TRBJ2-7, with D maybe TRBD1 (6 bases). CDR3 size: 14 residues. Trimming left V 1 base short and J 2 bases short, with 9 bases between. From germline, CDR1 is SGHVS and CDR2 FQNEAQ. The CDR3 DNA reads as TGTGCCAGCAGCTTAGGACAGGACGCCTACGAGCAGTACTTC. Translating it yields CASSLGQDAYEQYF. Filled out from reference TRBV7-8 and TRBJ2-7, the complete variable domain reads GAGVSQSPRYKVAKRGQDVALRCDPISGHVSLFWYQQALGQGPEFLTYFQNEAQLDKSGLPSDRFFAERPEGSVSTLKIQRTQQEDSAVYLCASSLGQDAYEQYFGPGTRLTVT.

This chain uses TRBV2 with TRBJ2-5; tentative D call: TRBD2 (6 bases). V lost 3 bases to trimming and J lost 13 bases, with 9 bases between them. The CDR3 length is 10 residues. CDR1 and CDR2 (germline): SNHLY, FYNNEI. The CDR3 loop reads CASSEQGGYF. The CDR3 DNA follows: TGTGCCAGCAGTGAGCAGGGAGGGTACTTC.

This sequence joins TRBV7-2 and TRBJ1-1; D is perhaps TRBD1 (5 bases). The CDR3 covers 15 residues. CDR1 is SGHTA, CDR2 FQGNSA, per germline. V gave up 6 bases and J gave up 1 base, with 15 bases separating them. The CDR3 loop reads CASRHRTPTNTEAFF. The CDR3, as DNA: TGTGCCAGCAGACACCGGACACCTACGAACACTGAAGCTTTCTTT.

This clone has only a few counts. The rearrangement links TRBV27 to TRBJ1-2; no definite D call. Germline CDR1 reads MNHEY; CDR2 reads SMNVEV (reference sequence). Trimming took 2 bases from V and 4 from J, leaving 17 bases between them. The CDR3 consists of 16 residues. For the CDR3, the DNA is TGTGCCAGCAGTTTAAACCCCCTGGCAGGCCCCTATGGCTACACCTTC. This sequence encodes CASSLNPLAGPYGYTF.

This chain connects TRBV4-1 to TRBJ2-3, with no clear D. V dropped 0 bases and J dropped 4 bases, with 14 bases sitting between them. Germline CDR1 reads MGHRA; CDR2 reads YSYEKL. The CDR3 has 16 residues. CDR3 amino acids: CASSQEVSWLADTQYF. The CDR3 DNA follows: TGCGCCAGCAGCCAAGAGGTCAGTTGGTTGGCAGATACGCAGTATTTT.

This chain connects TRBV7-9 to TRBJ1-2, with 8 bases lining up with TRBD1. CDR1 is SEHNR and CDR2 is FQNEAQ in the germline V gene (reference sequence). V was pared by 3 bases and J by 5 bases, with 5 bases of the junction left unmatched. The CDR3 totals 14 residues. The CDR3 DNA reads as TGTGCCAGCAGCTTGGACCGGGACAGGTATGGCTACACCTTC. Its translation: CASSLDRDRYGYTF.

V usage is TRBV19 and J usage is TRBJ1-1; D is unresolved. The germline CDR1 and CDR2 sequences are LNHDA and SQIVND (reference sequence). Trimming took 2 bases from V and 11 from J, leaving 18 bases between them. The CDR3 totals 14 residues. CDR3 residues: CASSIPRQAPGAFF. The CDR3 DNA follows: TGTGCCAGTAGTATACCTCGGCAGGCCCCTGGCGCTTTCTTT. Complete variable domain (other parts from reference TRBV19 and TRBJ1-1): DGGITQSPKYLFRKEGQNVTLSCEQNLNHDAMYWYRQDPGQGLRLIYYSQIVNDFQKGDIAEGYSVSREKKESFPLTVTSAQKNPTAFYLCASSIPRQAPGAFFGQGTRLTVV.

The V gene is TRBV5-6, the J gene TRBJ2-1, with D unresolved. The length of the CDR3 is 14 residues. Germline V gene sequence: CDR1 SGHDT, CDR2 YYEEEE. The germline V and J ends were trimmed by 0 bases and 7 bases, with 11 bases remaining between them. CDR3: CASSLGSAWNEQFF. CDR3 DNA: TGTGCCAGCAGCTTGGGATCCGCGTGGAATGAGCAGTTCTTC. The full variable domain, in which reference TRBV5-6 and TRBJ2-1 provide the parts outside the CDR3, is DAGVTQSPTHLIKTRGQQVTLRCSPKSGHDTVSWYQQALGQGPQFIFQYYEEEERQRGNFPDRFSGHQFPNYSSELNVNALLLGDSALYLCASSLGSAWNEQFFGPGTRLTVL.

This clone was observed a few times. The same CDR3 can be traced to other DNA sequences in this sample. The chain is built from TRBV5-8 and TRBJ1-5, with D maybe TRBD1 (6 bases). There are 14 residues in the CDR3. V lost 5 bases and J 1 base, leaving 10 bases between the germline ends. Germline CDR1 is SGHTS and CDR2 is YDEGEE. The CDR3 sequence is CASSRGQSNQPQHF. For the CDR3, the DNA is TGTGCCAGCAGTCGAGGACAGAGCAATCAGCCCCAGCATTTT. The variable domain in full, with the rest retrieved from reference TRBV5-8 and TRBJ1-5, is EAGVTQSPTHLIKTRGQQATLRCSPISGHTSVYWYQQALGLGLQFLLWYDEGEERNRGNFPPRFSGRQFPNYSSELNVNALELEDSALYLCASSRGQSNQPQHFGDGTRLSIL.

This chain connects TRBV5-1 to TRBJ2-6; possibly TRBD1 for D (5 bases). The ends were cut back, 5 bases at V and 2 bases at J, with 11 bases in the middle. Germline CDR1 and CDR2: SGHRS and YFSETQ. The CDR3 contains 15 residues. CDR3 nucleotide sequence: TGCGCCAGCAGAGATCAGGGAACTGGGGCCAACGTCCTGACTTTC. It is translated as CASRDQGTGANVLTF.